Below, 17 T cell receptor beta chains from the same sample are listed, as sequenced in a study of technical replicates of blood from a few donors. Method: immunoSEQ multiplex PCR; TCRdb's copy keeps in-frame clones and lacks some. The sample shows 53,000 or so clones, about 93% of them seen only once. The specimen sequenced was PBMCs. These receptors were obtained from a human donor in good health. Some clones in this sample may be carry-over from other donors' samples.

The CDR3 sequence is CASSLMGELIWTYEQYF. CDR3 in DNA: TGTGCCAGCAGCTTAATGGGCGAATTGATTTGGACCTACGAGCAGTACTTC. This chain joins TRBV11-3 and TRBJ2-7; D uncertain. V shed 2 bases and J shed 2 bases, with 19 bases lying between them. There are 17 residues in the CDR3. Germline V gene sequence: CDR1 SGHNT, CDR2 YENEEA.

The chain carries TRBV10-2 and TRBJ1-1; D unresolved. Germline V gives CDR1 WSHSY, CDR2 SAAADI. This CDR3 is built from 13 residues. V lost 3 bases and J 1 base, leaving 6 bases between the germline ends. Here the CDR3 DNA reads TGCGCCAGCAGTGATGCGGAGAACACTGAAGCTTTCTTT. Translating it yields CASSDAENTEAFF.

V is TRBV7-8 and J is TRBJ2-2, with D possibly being TRBD2 (5 bases). The CDR3 consists of 15 residues. From germline, CDR1 is SGHVS and CDR2 FQNEAQ. V dropped 8 bases and J dropped 5 bases, with 18 bases sitting between them. The CDR3 DNA reads TGTGCCAGCTCTACCCGGGTTACGGGGACCGGGGAGCTGTTTTTT. Translating gives CASSTRVTGTGELFF.

The chain joins TRBV11-2 to TRBJ2-5; D remains ambiguous. The germline V and J ends were trimmed by 3 bases and 5 bases, with 4 bases remaining between them. CDR3 length: 11 amino acids. Germline V gene data show CDR1 as SGHAT and CDR2 as FQNNGV. The CDR3 bases are TGTGCCAGCAGCTTCCTGGAGACCCAGTACTTC. It encodes CASSFLETQYF.

This clone was detected only once. The CDR3 bases are TGTGCCAGCAGCTTCCTAGGACAGGGGGAAGTTTACGAGCAGTACTTC. Amino acid sequence: CASSFLGQGEVYEQYF. The chain is built from TRBV5-4 and TRBJ2-7; 10 nucleotides match TRBD1. V was pared by 2 bases and J by 4 bases, with 9 bases of the junction left unmatched. Looked up from germline, CDR1 is SGHNT and CDR2 is YYREEE (reference sequence). The CDR3 runs to 16 residues. The whole variable domain, remainder taken from reference TRBV5-4 and TRBJ2-7, is ETGVTQSPTHLIKTRGQQVTLRCSSQSGHNTVSWYQQALGQGPQFIFQYYREEENGRGNFPPRFSGLQFPNYSSELNVNALELDDSALYLCASSFLGQGEVYEQYFGPGTRLTVT.

V is TRBV6-1 and J is TRBJ1-2, with 8 bases identical to TRBD1. The V segment lost 7 bases and the J segment 8 bases; nucleotides outside the gene matches: 9. The CDR3 loop spans 13 amino acids. Germline V gene lookup returns CDR1 MNHNS and CDR2 SASEGT. The CDR3 nucleotides read TGTGCCAGCACCATGCAGGGGGCTAGGGGCTACACCTTC. Translation: CASTMQGARGYTF.

The chain couples TRBV4-1 to TRBJ2-7, with 8 bases identical to TRBD2. The CDR3 sequence is 16 residues long. V gave up 3 bases and J gave up 4 bases; unmatched junction bases: 11. Germline CDR1 MGHRA, CDR2 YSYEKL. The CDR3 sequence: CASSQPGTSRRYEQYF. The CDR3 DNA is TGCGCCAGCAGCCAGCCCGGGACTAGTAGGAGGTACGAGCAGTACTTC.

The sample holds one count of this clone. The CDR3 region is CASSHKGQVGEQFF. CDR3 DNA sequence: TGTGCCAGCAGCCATAAGGGACAGGTGGGTGAGCAGTTCTTC. V gene TRBV6-5 combines with J gene TRBJ2-1; TRBD1 matches at 8 bases. This CDR3 contains 14 residues. CDR1 and CDR2 (germline): MNHEY, SVGAGI. After removal of 6 bases from V and 9 bases from J, the junction contained 10 bases not matched to a gene.

V gene TRBV7-2 combines with J gene TRBJ1-6; 7 nucleotides agree with TRBD1. The ends lost 2 bases at V and 12 bases at J; junction bases unmatched: 4. Per germline, CDR1 SGHTA and CDR2 FQGNSA. The length of the CDR3 is 13 residues. The CDR3 spells CASSLNRGGPLHF. CDR3 bases: TGTGCCAGCAGCTTAAACAGGGGTGGACCCCTCCACTTT.

V and J are TRBV4-3 and TRBJ2-2, with TRBD2 identical over 10 bases. The germline CDR1 and CDR2 sequences are LGHNA and YSLEER. CDR3 length equals 17 residues. V was pared by 8 bases and J by 0 bases, with 9 bases of the junction left unmatched. CDR3 region: CASQPSGGDPNTGELFF. CDR3 DNA: TGCGCCAGCCAACCGAGCGGGGGGGACCCGAACACCGGGGAGCTGTTTTTT.

This chain uses TRBV5-1 with TRBJ1-2; TRBD1 aligns across 9 bases. The J segment lost 11 bases and the V segment lost 2 bases, leaving 4 bases of the junction unmatched. The CDR3 contains 12 residues. Germline CDR1 and CDR2: SGHRS and YFSETQ. CDR3 DNA: TGCGCCAGCAGCTTTACGGGACAGGGATACACCTTC. It specifies CASSFTGQGYTF.

V usage is TRBV15 and J usage is TRBJ1-5; 9 nucleotides match TRBD1. The junction had 7 bases not matched to a gene; V was cut back by 3 bases and J by 1 base. The CDR3 covers 17 residues. Germline V gene lookup returns CDR1 LNHNV and CDR2 YYDKDF (reference sequence). The CDR3 region is CATSRGTGKDSNQPQHF. CDR3 coding DNA: TGTGCCACCAGCAGGGGGACAGGGAAAGACAGCAATCAGCCCCAGCATTTT.

As concerns this clone: It is unclear where the CDR3 begins or ends on the DNA, so no DNA is shown, and the CDR3 is as TCRdb lists it. CDR3 region: CASILDRDYGYTF. This sequence joins TRBV2 and TRBJ1-2; the D call TRBD1 from the table was never checked on the DNA. The length of the CDR3 is 13 amino acids, counting both ends. Germline assignment: CDR1 SNHLY and CDR2 FYNNEI.

The rearrangement uses TRBV11-2 and TRBJ2-3; possibly TRBD2 for D (5 bases). The germline V gene has CDR1 SGHAT and CDR2 FQNNGV. V dropped 1 base and J dropped 4 bases, with 15 bases sitting between them. CDR3 length: 16 residues. In DNA, the CDR3 is TGTGCCAGCAGCTTAGGGGAGCCCTGGGTCCCAGATACGCAGTATTTT. Translation: CASSLGEPWVPDTQYF.

The V and J genes are TRBV2 and TRBJ1-1; unclear D gene. This CDR3 contains 14 residues. Germline V gene lookup returns CDR1 SNHLY and CDR2 FYNNEI. V was cut by 3 bases and J by 1 base, with 9 bases left in between. The CDR3 protein is CASSDVSSNTEAFF. The CDR3 coding sequence is TGTGCCAGCAGTGATGTGTCATCGAACACTGAAGCTTTCTTT.

The chain employs TRBV15 and TRBJ2-1; 7 nucleotides match TRBD2. The CDR3 runs to 15 residues. V lost 3 bases, J lost 4 bases, and 6 bases stayed unmatched. CDR1 LNHNV and CDR2 YYDKDF come from the germline V gene (reference sequence). CDR3 residues: CATSRSLAVYNEQFF. The DNA for the CDR3 is TGTGCCACCAGCAGGTCTCTAGCGGTATACAATGAGCAGTTCTTC.

The V and J genes are TRBV5-6 and TRBJ2-7; 7 nucleotides line up with TRBD2. The CDR3 sequence is 15 residues long. J was trimmed by 6 bases and V by 3 bases; bases with no gene match: 12. CDR1 is SGHDT, CDR2 YYEEEE, per germline. The CDR3 bases are TGTGCCAGCAGCTCATACGGAGGGAGGGCTTCCGAGCAGTACTTC. This translates into CASSSYGGRASEQYF.